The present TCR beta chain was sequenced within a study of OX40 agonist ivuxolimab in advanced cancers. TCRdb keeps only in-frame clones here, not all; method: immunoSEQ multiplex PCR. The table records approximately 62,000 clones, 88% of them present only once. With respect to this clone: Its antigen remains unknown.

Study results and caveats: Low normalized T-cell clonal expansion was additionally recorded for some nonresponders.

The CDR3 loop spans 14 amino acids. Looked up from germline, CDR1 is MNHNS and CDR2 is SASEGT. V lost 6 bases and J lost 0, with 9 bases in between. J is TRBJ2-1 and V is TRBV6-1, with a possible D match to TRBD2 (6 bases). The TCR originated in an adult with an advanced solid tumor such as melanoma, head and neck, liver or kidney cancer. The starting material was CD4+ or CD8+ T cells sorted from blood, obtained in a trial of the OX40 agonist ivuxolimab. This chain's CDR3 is CASRTGDSYNEQFF. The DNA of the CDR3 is TGTGCCAGCAGGACGGGGGACTCCTACAATGAGCAGTTCTTC.